Below, 25 T cell receptor beta chains from the same sample are listed, as sequenced in a study of cytomegalovirus exposure and HLA in healthy donors. The PCR made use of 60 Vbeta and 13 Jbeta primers. Sequenced by immunoSEQ multiplex PCR; TCRdb stores in-frame clones only, minus some. The sample contains about 180,000 clones, almost 80% of which appear only once. The sequencing input was PBMCs. These receptors all stem from a man aged 35 to 55 in good health and CMV-seropositive.

CDR3 in DNA: TGCGCCAGCAGCTGGACCGGGACAGGGGGAGAATCTGGAAACACCATATATTTT. Translated, it gives CASSWTGTGGESGNTIYF. The rearrangement links TRBV5-1 to TRBJ1-3; 11 bases match TRBD1. This CDR3 comprises 18 residues. V lost 3 bases to trimming and J lost 1 base; unmatched junction nucleotides: 9. Germline-derived CDR1 and CDR2 are SGHRS and YFSETQ.

The chain recombines TRBV6-1 with TRBJ2-7, with D possibly TRBD1 on 6 matching bases. CDR1 is MNHNS, CDR2 SASEGT, per germline. Trimming left V 5 bases short and J 3 bases short, with 14 bases between. The CDR3 is 14 amino acids. Here the CDR3 DNA reads TGTGCCAGCAGTTATGACGAACAGGGCTACGAGCAGTACTTC. Amino acid sequence: CASSYDEQGYEQYF.

This clone was observed once. This chain uses TRBV28 with TRBJ1-4; a possible D gene is TRBD1 (6 bases). Germline V gene data show CDR1 as MDHEN and CDR2 as SYDVKM. The CDR3 spans 14 residues. V was trimmed by 9 bases and J by 5 bases, leaving 16 bases between them. In nucleotides, the CDR3 is TGTGCCAGTTCCTCGGGGGGCCCGAATGAAAAACTGTTTTTT. It translates to CASSSGGPNEKLFF. The whole variable domain, remainder taken from reference TRBV28 and TRBJ1-4, is DVKVTQSSRYLVKRTGEKVFLECVQDMDHENMFWYRQDPGLGLRLIYFSYDVKMKEKGDIPEGYSVSREKKERFSLILESASTNQTSMYLCASSSGGPNEKLFFGSGTQLSVL.

A few counts support this clone. The chain is built from TRBV10-1 and TRBJ2-1; TRBD2 aligns across 12 bases. V lost 3 bases to trimming and J lost 4 bases; unmatched junction nucleotides: 7. The length of the CDR3 is 17 residues. Per germline, CDR1 WNHNN and CDR2 SYGVQD (reference sequence). The CDR3 DNA follows: TGCGCCAGCAGTGAATATACAGGGACTAGCGGGTACAATGAGCAGTTCTTC. Residues: CASSEYTGTSGYNEQFF.

V usage is TRBV28 and J usage is TRBJ1-2; D might be TRBD1 (5 bases). V was pared by 0 bases and J by 2 bases, with 10 bases between. Germline values: CDR1 MDHEN, CDR2 SYDVKM. This CDR3 region has 15 residues. CDR3 DNA: TGTGCCAGCAGTTTATGGGAGGGACCAAACTATGGCTACACCTTC. Protein sequence: CASSLWEGPNYGYTF.

In nucleotides, the CDR3 is TGTGCCACCAGCAGAGATGGGACAGGGGTAGTCGGCTACACCTTC. Its protein product is CATSRDGTGVVGYTF. The chain combines TRBV15 with TRBJ1-2, with 10 bases matching TRBD1. Germline V CDR1 and CDR2: LNHNV, YYDKDF (reference sequence). The CDR3 consists of 15 residues. The ends lost 0 bases at V and 8 bases at J; junction bases unmatched: 6.

This clone showed up just a few times. V usage is TRBV5-1 and J usage is TRBJ1-1; the match to TRBD1 covers 8 bases. V lost 0 bases and J lost 1; bases outside the gene matches: 5. The CDR3 has 16 residues. CDR1 is SGHRS, CDR2 YFSETQ, per germline. As DNA, the CDR3 is TGCGCCAGCAGCTTGGTTCGGACAGGGTGGAACACTGAAGCTTTCTTT. This translates into CASSLVRTGWNTEAFF.

This chain connects TRBV28 to TRBJ2-3; TRBD2 agrees at 12 bases. CDR3 length equals 20 residues. The germline CDR1 and CDR2 sequences are MDHEN and SYDVKM. V gave up 4 bases and J gave up 0 bases; unmatched junction bases: 14. This chain's CDR3 is CASSSTGLAGKYSSTDTQYF. The CDR3 DNA is TGTGCCAGCAGTTCGACGGGACTAGCGGGCAAGTATAGTAGCACAGATACGCAGTATTTT.

This clone was recorded a few times. The rearrangement joins TRBV28 to TRBJ2-7; no definite D call. The CDR3 has 15 amino acids. V was pared by 5 bases and J by 2 bases, with 16 bases between. CDR1 MDHEN and CDR2 SYDVKM come from the germline V gene. In nucleotides, the CDR3 is TGTGCCAGCAGTCCCTCAGACTCGCTTGCCTACGAGCAGTACTTC. Its protein is CASSPSDSLAYEQYF.

This clone has only one observation. The V and J genes are TRBV10-3 and TRBJ2-5; 9 bases agree with TRBD2. There are 16 residues in the CDR3. V lost 0 bases to trimming and J lost 11 bases; unmatched junction nucleotides: 13. Germline CDR1 reads ENHRY; CDR2 reads SYGVKD. CDR3 in amino acids: CAISESGGRAVFAQYF. As DNA, the CDR3 is TGTGCCATCAGTGAGTCGGGCGGGAGGGCCGTTTTCGCTCAGTACTTC.

This clone has a handful of counts. The rearrangement joins TRBV2 to TRBJ2-5; D may be TRBD1 (6 bases). This CDR3 has 13 amino acids. V dropped 9 bases and J dropped 4 bases, with 15 bases sitting between them. Germline CDR1 is SNHLY and CDR2 is FYNNEI. Here the CDR3 DNA reads TGTGCCAGGAGACAGGTCCAAGGAGAGACCCAGTACTTC. This encodes CARRQVQGETQYF.

This clone occurred a few times. This chain links TRBV7-9 with TRBJ1-2; D ambiguous. The CDR3 runs 14 residues. Germline V CDR1 and CDR2: SEHNR, FQNEAQ (reference sequence). V shed 3 bases and J shed 8 bases, with 16 bases lying between them. CDR3 residues: CASSLAYRGRGYTF. CDR3 DNA sequence: TGTGCCAGCAGCTTGGCATACCGGGGAAGGGGCTACACCTTC. Based on the CDR3 plus reference TRBV7-9 and TRBJ1-2, the full variable domain is DTGVSQNPRHKITKRGQNVTFRCDPISEHNRLYWYRQTLGQGPEFLTYFQNEAQLEKSRLLSDRFSAERPKGSFSTLEIQRTEQGDSAMYLCASSLAYRGRGYTFGSGTRLTVV.

This sequence joins TRBV5-1 and TRBJ1-3, with D tentatively TRBD1 (6 bases). CDR3 length equals 14 residues. Deletions cut 2 bases from V and 4 bases from J, with 10 bases between. The V gene's germline CDR1 is SGHRS and CDR2 YFSETQ. The CDR3 DNA reads TGCGCCAGCAGCTTCCAGGGGACGGGAAACACCATATATTTT. Amino acid sequence: CASSFQGTGNTIYF.

There are a few counts of this clone. The gene calls are TRBV6-6 and TRBJ1-4; 7 bases agree with TRBD1. CDR1 is MNHNY and CDR2 is SVGAGI in the germline V gene (reference sequence). This CDR3 comprises 15 residues. The J segment lost 7 bases and the V segment lost 7 bases, leaving 12 bases of the junction unmatched. CDR3 coding DNA: TGTGCCAGCATCAAAGGGGGCAGGGGTGGTGAAAAACTGTTTTTT. Its translation is CASIKGGRGGEKLFF.

Remarks on this clone: Other DNA variants within this sample encode the same CDR3. This chain uses TRBV28 with TRBJ2-7; D unclear. V lost 3 bases, J lost 3 bases, and 6 bases lay in between. CDR3 length equals 12 residues. Germline CDR1 MDHEN, CDR2 SYDVKM. The CDR3 bases are TGTGCCAGCAGTTTCCAGAACTACGAGCAGTACTTC. It codes for CASSFQNYEQYF.

The rearrangement links TRBV6-1 to TRBJ1-1; 9 bases are shared with TRBD1. The CDR3 is 14 residues long. Trimming took 5 bases from V and 3 from J; bases not matched to a gene: 4. Per the germline V gene, CDR1 is MNHNS and CDR2 is SASEGT. DNA of the CDR3: TGTGCCAGCAGTCCAGACAGGGGGGACACTGAAGCTTTCTTT. Protein sequence: CASSPDRGDTEAFF.

Comment on this clone: At one of its ends the junction is not consistent with the germline gene, which may arise from a read error. The chain couples TRBV19 to TRBJ2-1; D may be TRBD2 (5 bases). Germline loops: CDR1 LNHDA, CDR2 SQIVND (reference sequence). This CDR3 has 14 residues. The CDR3 sequence is CASSPGSLYSEQFF. The CDR3 DNA follows: TGTGCCAGTTCCCCGGGATCCCTTTACAGTGAGCAGTTCTTC.

The gene calls are TRBV7-2 and TRBJ1-2; TRBD1 is a possible D gene (5 bases). The V and J ends lost 1 base and 3 bases respectively, with 12 bases between them. The CDR3 length is 15 residues. CDR1 is SGHTA and CDR2 is FQGNSA in the germline V gene. In DNA form, the CDR3 reads TGTGCCAGCAGCTTAGGGGGCAGACGAGACTATGGCTACACCTTC. The encoded protein is CASSLGGRRDYGYTF.

The chain carries TRBV5-1 and TRBJ1-2; no reliable D call. Germline assignment: CDR1 SGHRS and CDR2 YFSETQ. This CDR3 region has 13 residues. Trimming stripped 1 base from V and 8 bases from J, with 12 bases between. The CDR3 here is CASSLTQVLGYTF. For the CDR3, the DNA is TGCGCCAGCAGCTTGACGCAGGTTCTGGGCTACACCTTC.

The chain employs TRBV19 and TRBJ1-5; no clear D gene. The ends were cut back, 3 bases at V and 7 bases at J, with 7 bases in the middle. CDR3 size: 12 residues. Germline V gene lookup returns CDR1 LNHDA and CDR2 SQIVND (reference sequence). For the CDR3, the DNA is TGTGCCAGTAGTATCCCTTCGCAGCCCCAGCATTTT. This codes for CASSIPSQPQHF.

The chain joins TRBV5-8 to TRBJ2-7, with 7 bases lining up with TRBD1. V shed 4 bases and J 5 bases; nucleotides not matched to a gene: 9. The CDR3 consists of 14 residues. The V gene's germline CDR1 is SGHTS and CDR2 YDEGEE. CDR3 loop: CASSTGTVNHEQYF. The CDR3 bases are TGTGCCAGCAGCACCGGGACAGTTAACCACGAGCAGTACTTC.

This clone appeared once. CDR3 protein: CASSPGTGGLAGGSEQFF. The CDR3 DNA follows: TGTGCCAGCAGTCCCGGGACAGGGGGATTAGCGGGAGGCAGTGAGCAGTTCTTC. V is TRBV7-9 and J is TRBJ2-1; D might be TRBD1 (11 bases). Trimming removed 6 bases from V and 9 bases from J, with 30 bases in between. CDR1 is SEHNR, CDR2 FQNEAQ, per germline (reference sequence). This CDR3 has 18 residues. The full variable domain, rest sourced from reference TRBV7-9 and TRBJ2-1, is DTGVSQNPRHKITKRGQNVTFRCDPISEHNRLYWYRQTLGQGPEFLTYFQNEAQLEKSRLLSDRFSAERPKGSFSTLEIQRTEQGDSAMYLCASSPGTGGLAGGSEQFFGPGTRLTVL.

This chain joins TRBV5-4 and TRBJ1-2; 9 positions match TRBD1. The ends lost 2 bases at V and 5 bases at J; junction bases unmatched: 4. This CDR3 is 14 amino acids long. CDR1 and CDR2 (germline): SGHNT, YYREEE (reference sequence). The CDR3 is CASSFTDRGYGYTF. CDR3 bases: TGTGCCAGCAGCTTCACCGACAGGGGGTATGGCTACACCTTC.

The CDR3 sequence: CSVGYAKGGPEQYF. CDR3 in DNA: TGCAGCGTTGGATATGCGAAAGGAGGTCCTGAGCAGTACTTC. V is TRBV29-1 and J is TRBJ2-7; TRBD2 is a possible D gene (5 bases). This CDR3 is built from 14 residues. Per germline, CDR1 SQVTM and CDR2 ANQGSEA. Trimming took 4 bases from V and 7 from J, leaving 20 bases between them.

This clone was recorded a few times. The chain employs TRBV2 and TRBJ2-5; TRBD1 agrees at 7 bases. TRBJ2-7 matches the DNA end more closely, so the J call is doubtful. The CDR3 is 14 residues long. The germline V gene encodes CDR1 SNHLY and CDR2 FYNNEI. The CDR3 region has the DNA TGTGCCAGCAGGGATCCGGGACAGCTCTACGAGCAGTACTTC. Translating it yields CASRDPGQLYEQYF.